These 26 T cell receptor beta chains were all obtained from the same sample, sequenced in a study of metastatic and nonmetastatic thyroid tumors. TCRdb re-analyzed the PCR reads using MiXCR. Of approximately 30,000 clones in the sample, around 30% were seen once. Before thyroid surgery, none of the patients had received any treatment. Sequenced input: blood. These receptors came from a female donor with papillary thyroid cancer or a benign thyroid nodule (not recorded which). Some clones in this sample may be carry-over from other donors' samples.

The CDR3 region is CASCGSLCGYTF. CDR3 sequence (DNA): TGTGCCAGCTGCGGCAGCTTATGTGGCTACACCTTC. The chain joins TRBV6-2 or TRBV6-3 to TRBJ1-2; D is undetermined. The CDR3 loop spans 12 amino acids. Trimming removed 8 bases at V and 7 bases at J, with 14 bases between. Germline V gives CDR1 MNHEY, CDR2 SVGEGT.

This clone was counted between two and nine times. The V call is TRBV29-1, the J call TRBJ2-7; 11 bases are a match to TRBD1. The CDR3 is 13 amino acids. CDR1 SQVTM and CDR2 ANQGSEA come from the germline V gene. The trim removed 6 bases at V and 4 bases at J, leaving 5 bases unmatched. The CDR3 nucleotides are TGCAGCGTCGGACAGGGGGCATGGTACGAGCAGTACTTC. This encodes CSVGQGAWYEQYF.

This clone was found many times. The J gene is TRBJ2-2, the V gene TRBV4-3; no clear D gene. The CDR3 has 14 residues. CDR1 is LGHNA, CDR2 YSLEER, per germline. V lost 0 bases and J 4 bases, leaving 6 bases between the germline ends. The CDR3 bases are TGCGCCAGCAGCCAAGATGTAAGCACCGGGGAGCTGTTTTTT. This gives the protein CASSQDVSTGELFF.

This clone occurred many times. The chain joins TRBV28 to TRBJ1-4; a possible D gene is TRBD1 (5 bases). This CDR3 region has 12 residues. Germline V gene sequence: CDR1 MDHEN, CDR2 SYDVKM. The V end was cut by 5 bases, the J end by 7 bases, with 8 bases between. For the CDR3, the DNA is TGTGCCAGCAGTCTGGACATTGAAAAACTGTTTTTT. Residues: CASSLDIEKLFF.

V usage is TRBV2 and J usage is TRBJ2-5; 15 positions agree with TRBD2. Germline trimming cut 6 bases from V and 5 bases from J; bases unmatched to any gene: 10. CDR1 and CDR2 from the germline V gene are SNHLY and FYNNEI. This CDR3 region has 17 residues. The DNA of the CDR3 is TGTGCCAGCAGCGAGGGGACTAGCGGGAGGCCGGGGGAGACCCAGTACTTC. It specifies CASSEGTSGRPGETQYF.

This clone was recorded many times. The chain links TRBV20-1 to TRBJ2-3; 9 bases line up with TRBD2. Trimming cost V 0 bases and J 0 bases; bases outside gene matches: 4. The CDR3 spans 16 residues. Germline CDR1 reads DFQATT; CDR2 reads SNEGSKA (reference sequence). The CDR3 sequence is CSARDPLAGSTDTQYF. For the CDR3, the DNA is TGCAGTGCTAGAGATCCACTAGCGGGCAGCACAGATACGCAGTATTTT.

Notes on this clone: The junction does not match germline at one end; this may be a read error. V is TRBV12-3 or TRBV12-4 and J is TRBJ1-6, with D hard to call. CDR3 length: 12 residues. CDR3: CASSFLHYKHYF. CDR3 in DNA: TGTGCCAGCAGTTTCCTCCACTACAAGCATTACTTC.

V gene TRBV6-4 combines with J gene TRBJ2-2; 9 bases agree with TRBD1. This CDR3 is built from 20 residues. V shed 2 bases and J 4 bases; nucleotides not matched to a gene: 17. Germline V lookup: CDR1 MRHNA, CDR2 SNTAGT. In DNA form, the CDR3 reads TGTGCCAGCAGTGACCGACGGGGACAGGGTGTTCAGGCGGGCACCGGGGAGCTGTTTTTT. As protein: CASSDRRGQGVQAGTGELFF.

About this clone: Its ends do not fully match the called genes, so a read error is possible. The rearrangement links TRBV27 to TRBJ2-1; 8 nucleotides agree with TRBD1. CDR3 size: 15 residues. The germline CDR1 and CDR2 sequences are MNHEY and SMNVEV (reference sequence). Written as DNA, the CDR3 is TGTGCCAGCAGTTTTACAGGGGGGTACTACAATGAACAGTTCTTC. It codes for CASSFTGGYYNEQFF.

There are many counts of this clone. The chain couples TRBV30 to TRBJ2-1; 12 bases fit TRBD2. Per germline, CDR1 GTSNPN and CDR2 SVGIG (reference sequence). This CDR3 spans 14 amino acids. Losses at the gene ends were 5 bases for V and 6 bases for J; bases not matched to a gene: 5. Here the CDR3 reads CAWGLAGGLNEQFF. The CDR3 bases are TGTGCCTGGGGCCTAGCGGGAGGGCTCAATGAGCAGTTCTTC.

This clone occurred many times. The rearrangement joins TRBV11-2 to TRBJ1-6, with 7 nucleotides matching TRBD1. The CDR3 covers 16 residues. Germline values: CDR1 SGHAT, CDR2 FQNNGV. V lost 8 bases to trimming and J lost 6 bases; unmatched junction nucleotides: 13. The CDR3 protein is CASGTVWTGPNSPLHF. DNA for the CDR3: TGTGCCAGCGGGACCGTTTGGACAGGCCCTAATTCACCCCTCCACTTT.

This clone has ten or more counts. The chain has TRBV6-6 and TRBJ1-2; D may be TRBD1 (5 bases). Germline V gene lookup returns CDR1 MNHNY and CDR2 SVGAGI (reference sequence). The CDR3 contains 15 residues. V was clipped by 0 bases and J by 8 bases, with 16 bases between them. The CDR3 DNA sequence: TGTGCCAGCAGTTACTCATACGGGGGGGAAAGAGGCTACACCTTC. Its translation is CASSYSYGGERGYTF.

This clone was seen ten or more times. The V call is TRBV7-3, the J call TRBJ1-1; 7 bases are shared with TRBD1. Looked up from germline, CDR1 is SGHTA and CDR2 is FQGTGA. The V gene end was trimmed by 5 bases and the J gene end by 2 bases; junction bases not matched to a gene: 8. The CDR3 sequence is 15 residues long. The CDR3: CASSLSGTANTEAFF. CDR3 bases: TGTGCCAGCAGCCTCTCCGGGACAGCCAACACTGAAGCTTTCTTT.

Ten or more counts support this clone. The J gene is TRBJ2-3, the V gene TRBV11-3; D gene unclear. The CDR3 runs 15 residues. The germline gives CDR1 SGHNT, CDR2 YENEEA. V lost 1 base and J lost 0, with 8 bases in between. DNA for the CDR3: TGTGCCAGCAGCTTAGGCATTTTTAGCACAGATACGCAGTATTTT. As protein: CASSLGIFSTDTQYF.

This clone was recorded many times. This CDR3 fails to terminate in the conserved phenylalanine or tryptophan, so it likely reflects a read error. The chain links TRBV7-9 to TRBJ1-2; D call uncertain. Trimming shortened V by 5 bases and J by 6 bases, and 13 bases separated the two germline ends. CDR3 length equals 13 residues. Germline CDR1 is SEHNR and CDR2 is FQNEAQ (reference sequence). CDR3 nucleotide sequence: TGTGCCAGCAGCCCCCTTCTTTTGGATGGCTACACCCTC. Translating it yields CASSPLLLDGYTL.

This clone has a count of ten or more. The chain links TRBV19 to TRBJ1-1, with no clear D. CDR1 and CDR2 (germline): LNHDA, SQIVND (reference sequence). The CDR3 covers 15 residues. V lost 0 bases and J lost 2, with 10 bases in between. The CDR3 sequence is CASSIDWELNTEAFF. CDR3 nucleotide sequence: TGTGCCAGTAGTATAGATTGGGAACTCAACACTGAAGCTTTCTTT.

This clone was counted at least ten times. The genes are TRBV6-1 and TRBJ1-6, with a weak D call TRBD1 (6 bases). V lost 6 bases, J lost 10 bases, and 16 bases lay in between. Germline loops: CDR1 MNHNS, CDR2 SASEGT. The CDR3 is 14 residues long. The CDR3 nucleotides read TGTGCCAGCAGATCAACAGGGAGAGGATCACCCCTCCACTTT. This encodes CASRSTGRGSPLHF.

This clone occurred many times. This chain joins TRBV6-1 and TRBJ1-6; no clear D gene. The CDR3 is made up of 12 amino acids. CDR1 and CDR2 from the germline V gene are MNHNS and SASEGT. Trimming pared 6 bases from V and 2 bases from J, leaving 2 bases between. CDR3: CASSPYNSPLHF. Written as DNA, the CDR3 is TGTGCCAGCAGCCCCTATAATTCACCCCTCCACTTT.

This clone was counted at least ten times. CDR3 loop: CASSAMEEKLFF. The CDR3 DNA follows: TGTGCCAGCAGTGCAATGGAGGAAAAACTGTTTTTT. The chain has TRBV6-1 and TRBJ1-4; D is undetermined. Trimming removed 4 bases from V and 8 bases from J, with 8 bases in between. Germline CDR1 reads MNHNS; CDR2 reads SASEGT. This CDR3 is built from 12 residues.

This clone has at least ten counts. The J gene is TRBJ1-4, the V gene TRBV19; D is possibly TRBD1 (6 bases). CDR1 is LNHDA and CDR2 is SQIVND in the germline V gene (reference sequence). This CDR3 is 15 amino acids long. With 3 bases removed from V and 5 bases from J, the gap between germline ends came to 13 bases. The CDR3 region has the DNA TGTGCCAGTAGTATGGTGAGGGGGGGGAATGAAAAACTGTTTTTT. Residues: CASSMVRGGNEKLFF.

This clone is classed as medium-sized. V usage is TRBV30 and J usage is TRBJ1-6; maybe TRBD1 (6 bases). CDR3 length equals 13 residues. V was shortened by 0 bases and J by 7 bases, with 7 bases between the two germline ends. Germline assignment: CDR1 GTSNPN and CDR2 SVGIG (reference sequence). The CDR3 bases are TGTGCCTGGAGTGTACAGGGAAATTCACCCCTCCACTTT. Protein: CAWSVQGNSPLHF. The full variable domain, with the rest looked up from reference TRBV30 and TRBJ1-6, is SQTIHQWPATLVQPVGSPLSLECTVEGTSNPNLYWYRQAAGRGLQLLFYSVGIGQISSEVPQNLSASRPQDRQFILSSKKLLLSDSGFYLCAWSVQGNSPLHFGNGTRLTVT.

The chain employs TRBV6-1 and TRBJ2-4; perhaps TRBD2 as D (5 bases). CDR1 is MNHNS, CDR2 SASEGT, per germline. This CDR3 spans 15 amino acids. V was pared by 5 bases and J by 6 bases, with 17 bases between. CDR3 residues: CASSTGEGHTNIQYF. The DNA for the CDR3 is TGTGCCAGCAGTACCGGAGAGGGTCACACAAACATTCAGTACTTC.

Worth noting for this clone: The junction departs from germline at one end; a sequencing error may be responsible. The chain is built from TRBV7-8 and TRBJ1-6; TRBD1 is a possible D gene (6 bases). There are 14 residues in the CDR3. The V gene's germline CDR1 is SGHVS and CDR2 FQNEAQ. CDR3 protein: CSSSLGGFQSPLHF. The CDR3 DNA is TGTTCCAGCAGCCTTGGGGGCTTCCAGTCACCCCTCCACTTT.

Many counts were recorded for this clone. The rearrangement uses TRBV9 and TRBJ1-1; no clear D. The germline gives CDR1 SGDLS, CDR2 YYNGEE. Trimming left V 0 bases short and J 2 bases short, with 14 bases between. The CDR3 spans 16 residues. The CDR3 loop is CASSVAPKTPNTEAFF. The CDR3 DNA reads as TGTGCCAGCAGCGTAGCTCCGAAGACACCCAACACTGAAGCTTTCTTT.

The rearrangement uses TRBV5-1 and TRBJ1-1; TRBD1 agrees at 8 bases. The germline V gene encodes CDR1 SGHRS and CDR2 YFSETQ. The junction had 10 bases not matched to a gene; V was cut back by 5 bases and J by 10 bases. This CDR3 spans 13 amino acids. In DNA form, the CDR3 reads TGCGCCAGCAGAGACAGGGGCGAACGAGGAGCTTTCTTT. The encoded protein is CASRDRGERGAFF. The variable domain in full, completed from reference TRBV5-1 and TRBJ1-1, reads KAGVTQTPRYLIKTRGQQVTLSCSPISGHRSVSWYQQTPGQGLQFLFEYFSETQRNKGNFPGRFSGRQFSNSRSEMNVSTLELGDSALYLCASRDRGERGAFFGQGTRLTVV.

CDR3 region: CASSLDPPIVGDPDTQYF. In DNA, the CDR3 is TGTGCCAGCAGCTTAGACCCCCCGATTGTGGGAGACCCAGATACGCAGTATTTT. V and J are TRBV11-2 and TRBJ2-3; a weak D match, TRBD2 (5 bases). The CDR3 contains 18 residues. The germline V gene encodes CDR1 SGHAT and CDR2 FQNNGV. Trimming cost V 0 bases and J 4 bases, with 20 bases left between them.